This T cell receptor beta chain was documented in a study of T cell responses to AZD1222 COVID-19 vaccine. Study-wide context: Samples with a second dose at about 4 or about 12 weeks were pooled together.

Some clones are missing from TCRdb's copy, which holds only in-frame ones; the method was immunoSEQ multiplex PCR. The sample contains approximately 85,000 clones, 85% to 90% of which appear only once. In its sample, this clone was seen once. Antigen specificity is unknown. The CDR3 is made up of 14 amino acids. Germline assignment: CDR1 SEHNR and CDR2 FQNEAQ (reference sequence). V shed 3 bases and J shed 3 bases, with 10 bases lying between them. The study, taken as a whole, reports: Repertoire sampling occurred only after the peak T cell response. Clonal diversity was possibly underestimated, and white British individuals and females predominated among donors.

The gene calls are TRBV7-9 and TRBJ2-3; D might be TRBD1 (6 bases). This clonotype originated in an adult in good health. The source material was peripheral blood, sampled on day 0 of AZD1222 vaccination. CDR3 DNA: TGTGCCAGCAGCTTTGGGCAGGGGACAGATACGCAGTATTTT. Its protein product is CASSFGQGTDTQYF.